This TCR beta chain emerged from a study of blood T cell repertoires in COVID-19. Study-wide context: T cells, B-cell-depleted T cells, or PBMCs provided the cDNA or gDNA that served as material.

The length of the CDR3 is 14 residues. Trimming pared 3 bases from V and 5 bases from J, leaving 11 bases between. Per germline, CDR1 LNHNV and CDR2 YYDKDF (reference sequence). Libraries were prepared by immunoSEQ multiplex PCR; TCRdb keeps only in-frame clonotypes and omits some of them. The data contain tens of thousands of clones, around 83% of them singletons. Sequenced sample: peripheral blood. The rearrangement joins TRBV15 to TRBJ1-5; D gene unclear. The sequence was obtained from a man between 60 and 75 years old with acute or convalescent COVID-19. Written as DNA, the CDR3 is TGTGCCACCAGCAGGTCTAGCCTGGATCAGCCCCAGCATTTT. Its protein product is CATSRSSLDQPQHF.